This TCR beta chain was found in a study of identical twins. Only healthy Caucasians were enrolled as donors. Study results and caveats: In cord blood, abundant beta clonotypes had fewer insertions; memory showed no trend. Low generation probability was overrepresented in out-of-frame alpha sequences shared by twins.

With regard to this clonotype: Its target is not known.

The length of the CDR3 is 13 residues. CDR1 and CDR2 (germline): SGHRS, YFSETQ. MiXCR was run by TCRdb on the 5' RACE reads, yielding one entry per CDR3 protein. The sample lists 1.5 million to 2 million distinct CDR3 sequences; roughly 35% were seen once. The origin of this receptor is a newborn girl in good health. The sample consisted of cord blood. This rearrangement joins TRBV5-1 to TRBJ2-5, with D perhaps matching TRBD2 (6 bases). The J call may be faulty, since TRBJ2-7 better matches the DNA end. The CDR3 DNA follows: TGCGCCAGCAATGGTCCGGGAGCGTACGAGCAGTACTTC. Translated, it gives CASNGPGAYEQYF.